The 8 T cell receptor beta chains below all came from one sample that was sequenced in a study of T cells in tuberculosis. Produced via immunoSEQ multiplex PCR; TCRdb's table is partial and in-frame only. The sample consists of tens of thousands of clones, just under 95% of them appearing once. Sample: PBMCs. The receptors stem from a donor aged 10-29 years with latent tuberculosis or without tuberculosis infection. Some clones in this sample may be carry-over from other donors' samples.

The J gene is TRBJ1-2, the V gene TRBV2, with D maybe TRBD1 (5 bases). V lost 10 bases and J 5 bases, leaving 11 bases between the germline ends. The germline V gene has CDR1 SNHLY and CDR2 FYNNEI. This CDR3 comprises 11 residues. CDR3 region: CATPGLYGYTF. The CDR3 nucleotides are TGTGCCACCCCGGGACTGTATGGCTACACCTTC.

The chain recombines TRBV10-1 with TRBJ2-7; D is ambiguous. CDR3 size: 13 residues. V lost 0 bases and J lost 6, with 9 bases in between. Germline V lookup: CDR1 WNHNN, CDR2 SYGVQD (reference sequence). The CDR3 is CASSESPESEQYF. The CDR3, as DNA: TGCGCCAGCAGTGAGTCGCCGGAGAGCGAGCAGTACTTC.

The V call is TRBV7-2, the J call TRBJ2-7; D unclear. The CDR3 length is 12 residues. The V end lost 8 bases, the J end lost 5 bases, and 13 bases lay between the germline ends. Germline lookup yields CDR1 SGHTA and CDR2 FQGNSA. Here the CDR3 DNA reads TGTGCCAGCGGGCCTTATGGAAACGAGCAGTACTTC. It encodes CASGPYGNEQYF.

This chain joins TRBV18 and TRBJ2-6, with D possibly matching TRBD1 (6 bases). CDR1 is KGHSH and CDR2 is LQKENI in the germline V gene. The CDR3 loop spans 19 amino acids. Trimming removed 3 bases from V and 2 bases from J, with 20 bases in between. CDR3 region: CASSPYRAPWDTGANVLTF. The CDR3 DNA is TGTGCCAGCTCACCGTACAGGGCACCCTGGGACACTGGGGCCAACGTCCTGACTTTC.

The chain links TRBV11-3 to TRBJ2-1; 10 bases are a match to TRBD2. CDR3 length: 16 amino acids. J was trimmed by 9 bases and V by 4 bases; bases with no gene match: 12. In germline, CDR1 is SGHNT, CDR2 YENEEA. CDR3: CASSSVESSGRGEQFF. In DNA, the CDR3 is TGTGCCAGCAGCTCCGTGGAATCCAGCGGGAGGGGTGAGCAGTTCTTC.

The CDR3, as DNA: TGTGCCAGCAGCTTTGGAGAGACTTCAAATACGCAGTATTTT. It translates to CASSFGETSNTQYF. This chain connects TRBV5-4 to TRBJ2-3; D is uncertain. V was shortened by 2 bases and J by 7 bases, with 14 bases between the two germline ends. The CDR3 length is 14 residues. In germline, CDR1 is SGHNT, CDR2 YYREEE (reference sequence).

This CDR3 is CASIRTGGTYEQYF. The CDR3 DNA reads TGTGCCAGCATCAGGACAGGAGGAACCTACGAGCAGTACTTC. V and J are TRBV6-1 and TRBJ2-7; 7 positions agree with TRBD1. The V and J ends lost 7 bases and 2 bases, in that order; junction bases with no gene match: 8. The CDR3 consists of 14 residues. Per the germline V gene, CDR1 is MNHNS and CDR2 is SASEGT.

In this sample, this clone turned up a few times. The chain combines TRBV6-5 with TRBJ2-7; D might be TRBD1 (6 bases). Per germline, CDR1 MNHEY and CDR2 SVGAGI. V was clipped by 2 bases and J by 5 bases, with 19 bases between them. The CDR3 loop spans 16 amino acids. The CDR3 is CASSYRSTGPFNEQYF. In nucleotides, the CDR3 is TGTGCCAGCAGTTACCGCTCGACAGGCCCCTTCAACGAGCAGTACTTC.